The T cell receptor (beta chain) described here comes from a study of blood T cell repertoires in COVID-19. As for the study in general: Acute and convalescent COVID-19 specimens originated in the United States, Italy and Spain. Sources were T cells, B-cell-depleted T cells, or PBMCs; the material itself was cDNA or gDNA.

The CDR3 covers 11 residues. After removal of 3 bases from V and 12 bases from J, the junction contained 2 bases not matched to a gene. Germline loops: CDR1 MRHNA, CDR2 SNTAGT. Sequencing was performed with immunoSEQ multiplex PCR; in TCRdb, only in-frame clones are kept and a portion is missing. The profile shows hundreds of thousands of clones, 90% of them singletons. This clonotype was sampled from a woman aged 18-29 years with acute or convalescent COVID-19. The rearrangement uses TRBV6-4 and TRBJ2-1, with 7 bases fitting TRBD2. The specimen was peripheral blood. CDR3 sequence reads: CASSDGGGQFF. CDR3 DNA: TGTGCCAGCAGTGATGGCGGGGGGCAGTTCTTC.